The clone carrying this T cell receptor (beta chain) was counted many times. Its antigen remains unknown. Germline lookup yields CDR1 SGHVS and CDR2 FNYEAQ. The CDR3 runs to 16 residues. The ends lost 5 bases at V and 2 bases at J; junction bases unmatched: 5. The data derive from a study of T cell repertoires in cytomegalovirus infection. Whole-study results and caveats: Cumulative public TCR beta family frequency identified carriers of CMV plus the relevant HLA.

TCRdb reprocessed the reads with MiXCR, giving one entry per CDR3 protein. The sample lists around 450,000 distinct CDR3 sequences; approximately 32% were seen once. This sequence was found in a human donor in good health (CMV status not recorded). Some clones in this sample may be carry-over from other donors' samples. The gene calls are TRBV7-6 and TRBJ2-1, with 11 bases matching TRBD2. The sample taken for sequencing was PBMCs. This CDR3 is CASSVTSGGTYNEQFF. CDR3 DNA sequence: TGTGCCAGCAGCGTTACTAGCGGGGGAACCTACAATGAGCAGTTCTTC.